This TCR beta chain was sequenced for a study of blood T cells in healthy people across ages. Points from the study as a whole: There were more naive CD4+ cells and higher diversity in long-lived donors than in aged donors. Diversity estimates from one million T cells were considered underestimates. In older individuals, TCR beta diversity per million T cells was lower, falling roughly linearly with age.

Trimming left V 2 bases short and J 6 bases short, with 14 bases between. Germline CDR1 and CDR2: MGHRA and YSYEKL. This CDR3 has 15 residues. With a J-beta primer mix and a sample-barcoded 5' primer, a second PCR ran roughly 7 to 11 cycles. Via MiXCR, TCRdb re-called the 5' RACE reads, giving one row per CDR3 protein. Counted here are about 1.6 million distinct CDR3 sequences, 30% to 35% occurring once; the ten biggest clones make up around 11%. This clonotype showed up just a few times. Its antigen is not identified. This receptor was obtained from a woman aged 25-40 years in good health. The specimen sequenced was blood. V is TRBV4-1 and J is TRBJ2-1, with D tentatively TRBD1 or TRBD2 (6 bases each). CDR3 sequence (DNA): TGCGCCAGCAGCCAATGGGGGGCTCCCACCAATGAGCAGTTCTTC. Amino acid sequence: CASSQWGAPTNEQFF.